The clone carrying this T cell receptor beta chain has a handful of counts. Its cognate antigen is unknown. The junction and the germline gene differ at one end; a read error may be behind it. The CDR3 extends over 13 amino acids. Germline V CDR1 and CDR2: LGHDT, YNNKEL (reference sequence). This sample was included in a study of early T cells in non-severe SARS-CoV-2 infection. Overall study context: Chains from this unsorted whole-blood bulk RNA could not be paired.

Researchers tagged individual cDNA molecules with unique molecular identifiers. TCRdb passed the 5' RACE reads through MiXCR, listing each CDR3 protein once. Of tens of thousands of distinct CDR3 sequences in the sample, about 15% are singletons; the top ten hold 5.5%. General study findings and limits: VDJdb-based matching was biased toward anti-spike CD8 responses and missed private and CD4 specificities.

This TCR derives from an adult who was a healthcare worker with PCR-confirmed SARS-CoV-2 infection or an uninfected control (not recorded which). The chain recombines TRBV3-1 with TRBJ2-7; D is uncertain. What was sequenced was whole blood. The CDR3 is CASSQGITYEQYF. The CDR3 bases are TGTGCCAGCAGCCAAGGAATCACCTATGAGCAGTACTTC.